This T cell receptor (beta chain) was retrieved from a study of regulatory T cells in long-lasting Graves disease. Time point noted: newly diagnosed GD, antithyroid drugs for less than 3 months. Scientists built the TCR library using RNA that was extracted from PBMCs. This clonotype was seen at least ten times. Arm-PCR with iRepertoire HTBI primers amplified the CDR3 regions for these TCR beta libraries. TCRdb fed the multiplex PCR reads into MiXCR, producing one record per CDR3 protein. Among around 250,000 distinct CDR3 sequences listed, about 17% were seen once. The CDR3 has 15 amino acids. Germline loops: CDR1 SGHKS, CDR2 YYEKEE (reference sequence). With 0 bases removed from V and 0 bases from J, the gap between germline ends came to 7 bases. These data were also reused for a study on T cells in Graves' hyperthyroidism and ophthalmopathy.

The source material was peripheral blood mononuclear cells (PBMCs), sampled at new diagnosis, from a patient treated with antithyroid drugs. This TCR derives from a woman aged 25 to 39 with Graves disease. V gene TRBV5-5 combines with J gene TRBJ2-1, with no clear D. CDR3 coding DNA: TGTGCCAGCAGCTTGGACTCAAGCTCCTACAATGAGCAGTTCTTC. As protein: CASSLDSSSYNEQFF.